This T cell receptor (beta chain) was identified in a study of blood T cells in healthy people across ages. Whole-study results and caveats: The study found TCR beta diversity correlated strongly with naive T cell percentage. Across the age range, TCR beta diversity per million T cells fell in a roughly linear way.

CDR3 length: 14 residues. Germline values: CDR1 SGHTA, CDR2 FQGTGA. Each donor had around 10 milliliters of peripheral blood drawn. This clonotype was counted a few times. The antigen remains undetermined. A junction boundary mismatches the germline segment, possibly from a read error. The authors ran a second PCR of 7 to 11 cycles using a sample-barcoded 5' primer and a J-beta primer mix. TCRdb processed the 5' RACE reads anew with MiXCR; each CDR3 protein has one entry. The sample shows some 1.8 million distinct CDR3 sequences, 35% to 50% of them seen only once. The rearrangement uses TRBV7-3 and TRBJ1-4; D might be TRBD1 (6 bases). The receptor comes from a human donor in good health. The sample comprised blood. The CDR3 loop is CASSFRGEDEKRFF. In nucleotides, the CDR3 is TGTGCCAGCAGCTTCAGGGGAGAGGATGAAAAACGGTTTTTT.